This entry concerns a single T cell receptor (beta chain). This specimen belongs to a study of blood T cell repertoires in COVID-19. CDR1 KGHSH and CDR2 LQKENI come from the germline V gene. Trimming stripped 1 base from V and 0 bases from J, with 13 bases between. The CDR3 runs to 18 residues. As originally analysed: Nucleated cell counts were estimated from reference gene primer amplification. Clones were read by immunoSEQ multiplex PCR, and TCRdb kept only the in-frame ones, dropping some. D and trimming were read from the DNA, whereas the V and J calls and clone size are those reported in that table. The data contain some 180,000 clones, around 90% of them seen just once; the ten biggest clones take up 0.62%.

What was sequenced was peripheral blood. The gene calls are TRBV18 and TRBJ2-6; D may be TRBD1 (6 bases). This receptor was identified in a man between 45 and 60 years old with acute or convalescent COVID-19. The CDR3 sequence: CASSPRTDPSSGANVLTF. As DNA, the CDR3 is TGTGCCAGCTCACCACGGACAGACCCAAGCTCTGGGGCCAACGTCCTGACTTTC. Looking up the rest from reference TRBV18 and TRBJ2-6 gives the full variable domain: NAGVMQNPRHLVRRRGQEARLRCSPMKGHSHVYWYRQLPEEGLKFMVYLQKENIIDESGMPKERFSAEFPKEGPSILRIQQVVRGDSAAYFCASSPRTDPSSGANVLTFGAGSRLTVL.